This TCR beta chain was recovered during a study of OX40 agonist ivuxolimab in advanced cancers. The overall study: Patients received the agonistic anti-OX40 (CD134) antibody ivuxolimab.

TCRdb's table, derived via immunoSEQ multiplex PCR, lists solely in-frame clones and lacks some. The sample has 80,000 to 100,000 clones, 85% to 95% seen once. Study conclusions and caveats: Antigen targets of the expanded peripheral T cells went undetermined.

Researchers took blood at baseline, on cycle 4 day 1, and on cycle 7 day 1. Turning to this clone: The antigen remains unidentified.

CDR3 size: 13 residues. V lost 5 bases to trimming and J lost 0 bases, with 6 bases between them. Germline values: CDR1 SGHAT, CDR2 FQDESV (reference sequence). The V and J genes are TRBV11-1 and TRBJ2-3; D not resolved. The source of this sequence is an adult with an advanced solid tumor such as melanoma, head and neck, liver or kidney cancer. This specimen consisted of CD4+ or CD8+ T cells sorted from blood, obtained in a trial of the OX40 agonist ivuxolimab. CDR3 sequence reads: CASSPSSTDTQYF. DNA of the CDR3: TGTGCCAGCAGCCCGAGTAGCACAGATACGCAGTATTTT.